The sequence of this T cell receptor (beta chain) was determined in a study of blood T cell repertoires in COVID-19. Study overall: Donors in the United States, Italy and Spain gave samples during acute or convalescent COVID-19.

The CDR3 is 14 amino acids. Per germline, CDR1 ENHRY and CDR2 SYGVKD. V lost 8 bases, J lost 8 bases, and 21 bases lay in between. Generated by immunoSEQ multiplex PCR, the TCRdb table keeps only in-frame clones and is missing some. The profile shows about 150,000 clones, about 82% of them singletons. Patients at the Seattle site were enrolled during active infection and followed longitudinally. The chain recombines TRBV10-3 with TRBJ1-2; D call uncertain. The specimen was peripheral blood. The TCR originated in a woman older than 75 with COVID-19, enrolled during active disease. CDR3 nucleotides: TGTGCCATCGGGAGAGACTCATCCTCGGTCGGCTACACCTTC. It translates to CAIGRDSSSVGYTF.